These 9 T cell receptor beta chains were all obtained from the same sample, sequenced in a study of blood T cell repertoires in COVID-19. Repertoires were generated with immunoSEQ multiplex PCR, while TCRdb's copy carries only in-frame clones and drops some. The sample yields some 260,000 clones, roughly 87% seen once. The sample comprised peripheral blood. The receptors shown here come from a human donor in a cohort sampled during active COVID-19.

This chain connects TRBV3-1 (or the pseudogene TRBV3-2) to TRBJ2-7, with TRBD1 matching 7 bases. After removal of 0 bases from V and 4 bases from J, the junction contained 6 bases not matched to a gene. The CDR3 runs to 15 residues. Germline V gene sequence: CDR1 LGHDT, CDR2 YNNKEL (reference sequence). The DNA of the CDR3 is TGTGCCAGCAGCCAAGATACAGGGGATTTATACGAGCAGTACTTC. This translates into CASSQDTGDLYEQYF.

The J gene is TRBJ1-2, the V gene TRBV6-2 or TRBV6-3; D not resolved. The CDR3 sequence is 13 residues long. V was cut by 2 bases and J by 4 bases, with 8 bases left in between. Germline loops: CDR1 MNHEY, CDR2 SVGEGT. CDR3 residues: CASSYGRGYGYTF. The DNA for the CDR3 is TGTGCCAGCAGTTACGGACGGGGCTATGGCTACACCTTC.

The rearrangement links TRBV20-1 to TRBJ1-1; tentative D call: TRBD1 (6 bases). CDR1 is DFQATT and CDR2 is SNEGSKA in the germline V gene (reference sequence). CDR3 length: 13 amino acids. Trimming took off 3 bases at V and 4 bases at J, with 12 bases between the two ends. In DNA form, the CDR3 reads TGCAGTGCTAGTCAGGGGCGAACCACTGAAGCTTTCTTT. Translating it yields CSASQGRTTEAFF.

This chain joins TRBV28 and TRBJ2-7; 11 bases are shared with TRBD1. From germline, CDR1 is MDHEN and CDR2 SYDVKM. J lost 5 bases, V lost 6 bases, and 9 bases had no gene match. This CDR3 has 15 residues. As DNA, the CDR3 is TGTGCCAGCAGCATACTAGGACAGGGGGCAAACGAGCAGTACTTC. This encodes CASSILGQGANEQYF.

This clone was recorded only once. The V and J genes are TRBV4-3 and TRBJ2-5; TRBD1 is a possible D gene (5 bases). CDR3 length: 15 residues. The V end was cut by 0 bases, the J end by 5 bases, with 13 bases between. Germline V gives CDR1 LGHNA, CDR2 YSLEER. CDR3 in amino acids: CASSQDSRVRETQYF. DNA for the CDR3: TGCGCCAGCAGCCAAGATTCCAGGGTCCGGGAGACCCAGTACTTC.

This sequence joins TRBV7-2 and TRBJ1-4, with 9 bases identical to TRBD1. The V segment lost 5 bases and the J segment 7 bases; nucleotides outside the gene matches: 5. This CDR3 is built from 14 residues. CDR1 and CDR2 (germline): SGHTA, FQGNSA. The CDR3 bases are TGTGCCAGCAGCACACAGGGGGCTTTTGAAAAACTGTTTTTT. Residues: CASSTQGAFEKLFF.

The chain combines TRBV5-1 with TRBJ2-7; D ambiguous. The germline V gene has CDR1 SGHRS and CDR2 YFSETQ. The CDR3 has 12 residues. V lost 7 bases and J 6 bases, leaving 14 bases between the germline ends. CDR3 loop: CASSNDWLEQYF. The CDR3 nucleotides read TGCGCCAGCTCCAACGACTGGCTCGAGCAGTACTTC.

This clone was recorded a few times. The chain employs TRBV7-2 and TRBJ1-6; 7 bases agree with TRBD1. CDR3 length: 15 amino acids. Unmatched junction bases numbered 7, after V lost 4 bases and J lost 7 bases. Germline V gene lookup returns CDR1 SGHTA and CDR2 FQGNSA. In nucleotides, the CDR3 is TGTGCCAGCAGCTCTCGACAGGGAAGCAATTCACCCCTCCACTTT. It encodes CASSSRQGSNSPLHF.

The chain is built from TRBV9 and TRBJ1-4; D is uncertain. This CDR3 comprises 14 residues. Germline values: CDR1 SGDLS, CDR2 YYNGEE. The ends were cut back, 0 bases at V and 3 bases at J, with 6 bases in the middle. DNA for the CDR3: TGTGCCAGCAGCGTAGGGGCAGCTAATGAAAAACTGTTTTTT. Encoded protein: CASSVGAANEKLFF.